Below are 10 T cell receptor beta chains sequenced from a single sample in a study of PD-1 blockade in classical Hodgkin lymphoma. Clones were sequenced by immunoSEQ multiplex PCR, and TCRdb holds only the in-frame ones, with some missing. In the table there are 90,000 to 130,000 clones, nearly 90% of which are singletons. All the patients suffered relapse after autologous stem cell transplantation, and brentuximab vedotin exposure differed. Sequenced material: peripheral blood mononuclear cells (PBMCs), taken before the second cycle of nivolumab. These receptors were taken from a human donor with classical Hodgkin lymphoma.

The rearrangement uses TRBV7-9 and TRBJ2-7, with 9 positions matching TRBD1. Looked up from germline, CDR1 is SEHNR and CDR2 is FQNEAQ (reference sequence). This CDR3 is 16 amino acids long. V lost 5 bases, J lost 1 base, and 9 bases stayed unmatched. The CDR3 spells CASSRGLGTGSYEQYF. DNA of the CDR3: TGTGCCAGCAGCCGAGGGCTGGGGACAGGGTCCTACGAGCAGTACTTC.

This rearrangement joins TRBV6-5 to TRBJ1-3; no reliable D call. CDR3 length: 13 amino acids. Trimming took 5 bases from V and 4 from J, leaving 9 bases between them. The V gene's germline CDR1 is MNHEY and CDR2 SVGAGI. The CDR3 sequence: CASSEAPGNTIYF. The CDR3 nucleotides read TGTGCCAGCAGTGAAGCCCCCGGAAACACCATATATTTT.

This sequence joins TRBV4-2 and TRBJ2-1; D uncertain. This CDR3 has 18 residues. Between the trimmed V and J ends, which lost 0 bases and 6 bases, there was a span of 21 bases. The germline CDR1 and CDR2 sequences are LGHNA and YNFKEQ. Here the CDR3 DNA reads TGTGCCAGCAGCCAAGACTCGCATCCGACCACGTGGGGCAATGAGCAGTTCTTC. It encodes CASSQDSHPTTWGNEQFF.

This chain uses TRBV25-1 with TRBJ2-1, with 12 nucleotides matching TRBD2. The CDR3 contains 18 residues. V dropped 3 bases and J dropped 4; count of bases not matched to a gene: 10. The germline CDR1 and CDR2 sequences are MGHDK and SYGVNS. CDR3 amino acids: CASSDLVASGRAYNEQFF. The CDR3 DNA reads as TGTGCCAGCAGTGATCTCGTGGCTAGCGGGAGGGCTTACAATGAGCAGTTCTTC.

In its sample, this clone was seen a few times. V gene TRBV11-2 combines with J gene TRBJ2-7; D is possibly TRBD2 (5 bases). From germline, CDR1 is SGHAT and CDR2 FQNNGV. The V gene lost 0 bases and the J gene lost 7 bases, with 10 bases spanning the gap. The CDR3 runs 13 residues. The CDR3 sequence: CASSLEGGGEQYF. CDR3 sequence (DNA): TGTGCCAGCAGCTTAGAAGGAGGAGGTGAGCAGTACTTC.

The V and J genes are TRBV4-1 and TRBJ1-4; unclear D gene. The V end lost 1 base, the J end lost 8 bases, and 20 bases lay between the germline ends. CDR3 length: 17 amino acids. Germline V gene data show CDR1 as MGHRA and CDR2 as YSYEKL. The chain's CDR3 is CASSQAPLTPLGEKLFF. The CDR3 DNA reads TGCGCCAGCAGCCAAGCGCCTCTAACACCCTTGGGGGAAAAACTGTTTTTT.

V gene TRBV2 combines with J gene TRBJ2-1; 8 bases map to TRBD2. With 8 bases clipped from V and 3 bases from J, the junction kept 9 bases outside the gene matches. CDR1 SNHLY and CDR2 FYNNEI come from the germline V gene. This CDR3 is 15 amino acids long. CDR3 residues: CASGERETYYNEQFF. CDR3 nucleotides: TGTGCCAGCGGAGAGCGGGAGACTTACTACAATGAGCAGTTCTTC.

As DNA, the CDR3 is TGTGCCAGCAGCGTGACAGGATACGAGCAGTACTTC. It encodes CASSVTGYEQYF. The rearrangement links TRBV7-2 to TRBJ2-7; the D gene is possibly TRBD1 (6 bases). Deletions cut 5 bases from V and 4 bases from J, with 9 bases between. This CDR3 comprises 12 residues. Germline assignment: CDR1 SGHTA and CDR2 FQGNSA.

A word on this clone: At the DNA level, this CDR3 is encoded by other sequences in the same sample as well. J is TRBJ1-4 and V is TRBV6-5; D uncertain. V lost 0 bases, J lost 8 bases, and 4 bases lay in between. From germline, CDR1 is MNHEY and CDR2 SVGAGI. This CDR3 has 12 amino acids. The DNA of the CDR3 is TGTGCCAGCAGTTACTCGGGAGAAAAACTGTTTTTT. It translates to CASSYSGEKLFF.

This chain connects TRBV25-1 to TRBJ1-4, with TRBD1 matching 7 bases. Germline CDR1 MGHDK, CDR2 SYGVNS. J lost 6 bases, V lost 5 bases, and 9 bases had no gene match. The CDR3 is 15 amino acids. The CDR3 DNA reads as TGTGCCAGCAGTCCCCATCAGGGGGTTGATGAAAAACTGTTTTTT. It codes for CASSPHQGVDEKLFF. The variable domain in full, with the rest retrieved from reference TRBV25-1 and TRBJ1-4, is EADIYQTPRYLVIGTGKKITLECSQTMGHDKMYWYQQDPGMELHLIHYSYGVNSTEKGDLSSESTVSRIRTEHFPLTLESARPSHTSQYLCASSPHQGVDEKLFFGSGTQLSVL.